This entry lists 29 T cell receptor beta chains sequenced from one sample in a study of tumor and adjacent non-tumor tissue in lung cancer. RNA was extracted from bulk tissue without any cell sorting. The normal lung tissue was taken more than 3 cm from the tumor edge. Three rounds of nested PCR, following a modified ARM-PCR protocol, produced the TCRbeta library. TCRdb called the multiplex PCR reads again in MiXCR, with one record for every CDR3 protein. The sample shows approximately 77,000 distinct CDR3 sequences, roughly 80% of them seen only once. Sequenced: distant non-tumor lung tissue. Receptors originate from a man aged 55-75 years with non-small cell lung cancer.

Comments on this clonotype: A junction end diverges from the germline sequence, so it may reflect a read error. The CDR3: CASSLVGTNNHPQHF. CDR3 DNA: TGCGCCAGCAGCTTGGTAGGGACGAACAATCACCCCCAGCATTTT. This rearrangement joins TRBV5-1 to TRBJ1-5, with D tentatively TRBD1 (5 bases). The CDR3 has 15 amino acids. The germline gives CDR1 SGHRS, CDR2 YFSETQ.

Only a few counts were recorded for this clonotype. The chain links TRBV4-3 to TRBJ1-2; 7 nucleotides align to TRBD1. Trimming took 4 bases from V and 2 from J; bases not matched to a gene: 10. CDR1 and CDR2 from the germline V gene are LGHNA and YSLEER. This CDR3 has 16 residues. The CDR3 region is CASSLLTGRVNYGYTF. The CDR3 nucleotides read TGCGCCAGCAGCCTGTTGACAGGGCGCGTCAACTATGGCTACACCTTC.

Turning to this clonotype: The conserved phenylalanine or tryptophan is not found at the CDR3 terminus, so this likely reflects a read error. The DNA is left out, because the CDR3 cannot be placed on it with certainty; the CDR3 is given as TCRdb lists it. The rearrangement links TRBV11-2 to TRBJ1-1. Germline V lookup: CDR1 SGHAT, CDR2 FQNNGV. The CDR3 is 14 amino acids in total, end residues counted. The CDR3 here is CDSSLVGSGTEAFL.

The V call is TRBV2, the J call TRBJ1-2; D is perhaps TRBD1 (6 bases). The CDR3 consists of 15 residues. Germline assignment: CDR1 SNHLY and CDR2 FYNNEI. V was trimmed by 1 base and J by 2 bases, leaving 11 bases between them. CDR3 loop: CASSEGGQRNYGYTF. CDR3 DNA: TGTGCCAGCAGTGAAGGAGGACAGCGGAACTATGGCTACACCTTC.

Points on this clonotype: Germline is not matched at one junction end, which may reflect a read error. The V gene is TRBV5-1, the J gene TRBJ1-5; unclear D gene. This CDR3 has 15 residues. Looked up from germline, CDR1 is SGHRS and CDR2 is YFSETQ. CDR3 sequence: CVSSLDPVSNQPQHF. The CDR3, as DNA: TGCGTCAGCAGCTTGGATCCGGTATCCAATCAGCCCCAGCATTTT.

The count of this clonotype is one. Sequence at one end of the junction differs from germline and may be a read error. This chain connects TRBV6-7 to TRBJ2-7; D uncertain. TRBV6-7 falls under the ORF class, with uncertain function. The CDR3 extends over 13 amino acids. CDR3 nucleotides: TGTGCCCGCCGGCTAACCCTCGTTTACGACCAGTACTTC. Encoded protein: CARRLTLVYDQYF.

This chain connects TRBV10-1 to TRBJ2-7; no firm D call. Germline CDR1 is WNHNN and CDR2 is SYGVQD (reference sequence). The CDR3 runs to 12 residues. The CDR3 DNA is TGCATCAGCAGTGGACCCGGCGGCAAGCAGTACTTC. Translating it yields CISSGPGGKQYF.

The chain has TRBV7-6 and TRBJ2-5; D tentatively reads TRBD1 or TRBD2 (6 bases each). Germline V CDR1 and CDR2: SGHVS, FNYEAQ. V gave up 6 bases and J gave up 5 bases, with 10 bases separating them. There are 12 residues in the CDR3. This CDR3 is CASSRRGETQYF. In nucleotides, the CDR3 is TGTGCCAGCAGTCGGAGGGGGGAGACCCAGTACTTC.

A note on this clonotype: This clone may be a read error of a much larger clone one base away. The chain combines TRBV4-1 with TRBJ1-2; D remains unclear. Germline CDR1 MGHRA, CDR2 YSYEKL. Trimming stripped 4 bases from V and 7 bases from J, with 19 bases between. This CDR3 has 15 residues. CDR3 region: CASSLLRRRGGGYTF. The CDR3 nucleotides are TGCGCCAGCAGCCTCCTGAGGCGGAGAGGCGGTGGCTACACCTTC.

This clonotype was counted at least ten times. The chain joins TRBV6-5 to TRBJ2-6; 9 nucleotides agree with TRBD1. CDR3 length: 16 amino acids. Germline V CDR1 and CDR2: MNHEY, SVGAGI. Unmatched junction bases numbered 8, after V lost 7 bases and J lost 4 bases. The CDR3 loop reads CASNEQGAAGANVLTF. In nucleotides, the CDR3 is TGTGCCAGCAATGAACAGGGGGCGGCCGGGGCCAACGTCCTGACTTTC.

A note on this clonotype: An end of the junction does not agree with germline; a read error may underlie this. This rearrangement joins TRBV4-2 to TRBJ2-7, with 7 bases that match TRBD2. The CDR3 is 16 amino acids. Looked up from germline, CDR1 is LGHNA and CDR2 is YNFKEQ. The CDR3 reads CVSSQENTGGSYEQYF. The CDR3 nucleotides are TGTGTCAGCAGCCAAGAAAACACGGGGGGCTCCTACGAGCAGTACTTC.

The chain uses TRBV6-1 and TRBJ2-5; TRBD2 is a possible D gene (6 bases). Between the trimmed V and J ends, which lost 4 bases and 10 bases, there was a span of 22 bases. Germline V gene lookup returns CDR1 MNHNS and CDR2 SASEGT. CDR3 length: 15 residues. CDR3 nucleotide sequence: TGTGCCAGCAGTGGACAAACTAGCTGGGGTAAGAGCCAGTACTTC. Translating gives CASSGQTSWGKSQYF.

The chain recombines TRBV20-1 with TRBJ2-7; D remains ambiguous. V lost 3 bases and J 2 bases, leaving 11 bases between the germline ends. Germline assignment: CDR1 DFQATT and CDR2 SNEGSKA (reference sequence). The CDR3 has 13 residues. CDR3 loop: CSAREEEPYEQYF. The DNA of the CDR3 is TGCAGTGCTAGGGAAGAGGAACCCTACGAGCAGTACTTC.

Comments on this clonotype: A much larger clone sits a single nucleotide away, making a read error possible. The CDR3 end shows no conserved phenylalanine or tryptophan, and so a read error is likely. The V call is TRBV4-3, the J call TRBJ2-3; 13 nucleotides line up with TRBD2. CDR1 is LGHNA, CDR2 YSLEER, per germline. The CDR3 loop spans 20 amino acids. After removal of 0 bases from V and 0 bases from J, the junction contained 9 bases not matched to a gene. The CDR3 nucleotides are TGCGCCAGCAGCCAAGATCTGGCGACTAGCGGGAGGACTAGCACAGATACGCAGTATTCT. The encoded protein is CASSQDLATSGRTSTDTQYS.

This clonotype was counted a few times. This sequence may be a read error, since a much larger clone differs from it by one base. The chain recombines TRBV12-3 or TRBV12-4 with TRBJ1-1, with D possibly matching TRBD1 (6 bases). This CDR3 is 13 amino acids long. The V end was cut by 6 bases, the J end by 4 bases, with 12 bases between. Here the CDR3 DNA reads TGTGCCAGCAGCAGAGGGGGGAGCACTGAAGCTTTCTTT. Translating it yields CASSRGGSTEAFF.

The chain has TRBV6-1 and TRBJ2-7; 8 nucleotides agree with TRBD2. With 7 bases clipped from V and 2 bases from J, the junction kept 7 bases outside the gene matches. CDR1 is MNHNS, CDR2 SASEGT, per germline. The CDR3 extends over 14 amino acids. The CDR3 sequence: CASTLSGDTYEQYF. The CDR3 nucleotides read TGTGCCAGCACCCTTAGCGGGGACACCTACGAGCAGTACTTC.

Details on this clonotype: An end of the junction differs from the germline gene, which may be a read error. V usage is TRBV29-1 and J usage is TRBJ2-1; D call uncertain. The CDR3 is made up of 14 amino acids. Germline loops: CDR1 SQVTM, CDR2 ANQGSEA. The CDR3 is CSVVLSVGRVEQFF. CDR3 in DNA: TGCAGCGTTGTATTGAGCGTGGGTAGGGTTGAGCAATTCTTC.

Remarks on this clonotype: One junction end disagrees with the germline gene, perhaps due to a read error. V usage is TRBV4-1 and J usage is TRBJ1-2; 7 bases map to TRBD1. CDR3 length: 16 residues. In germline, CDR1 is MGHRA, CDR2 YSYEKL. The CDR3 coding sequence is TGCACCAGCAGCCCCGATGCAACAGGGGACTACTATGGCTACACCTTC. This encodes CTSSPDATGDYYGYTF.

In this sample, this clonotype turned up once. One end of the junction does not line up with germline, which may come from a read error. The CDR3 DNA sequence: TGTGTCAGCACCCTAACGGGAGCCAGCTCTGGGGCCAACGTCCTGACTTTC. Its protein product is CVSTLTGASSGANVLTF. J is TRBJ2-6 and V is TRBV6-5, with D possibly TRBD2 on 6 matching bases. The CDR3 has 17 residues. Germline V gene data show CDR1 as MNHEY and CDR2 as SVGAGI.

This clonotype was counted between two and nine times. The gene calls are TRBV7-9 and TRBJ1-3, with D unclear. Germline loops: CDR1 SEHNR, CDR2 FQNEAQ (reference sequence). V lost 3 bases and J lost 6, with 6 bases in between. CDR3 length equals 12 residues. For the CDR3, the DNA is TGTGCCAGCAGCTTGGTGCTAAACACCATATATTTT. Encoded protein: CASSLVLNTIYF.

This clonotype was detected ten times or more. V and J are TRBV4-3 and TRBJ2-1; D assignment may be TRBD1 or TRBD2 (5 bases each). From germline, CDR1 is LGHNA and CDR2 YSLEER. The V end was cut by 4 bases, the J end by 6 bases, with 13 bases between. This CDR3 spans 14 amino acids. CDR3: CASSPGTSFNEQFF. Here the CDR3 DNA reads TGCGCCAGCAGCCCGGGGACCTCTTTCAATGAGCAGTTCTTC.

Remarks on this clonotype: Relative to the germline gene, one junction end is altered; a read error may explain this. V is TRBV4-2 and J is TRBJ2-3; D assignment may be TRBD1 or TRBD2 (6 bases each). Germline V gene lookup returns CDR1 LGHNA and CDR2 YNFKEQ. The CDR3 covers 16 residues. This CDR3 is CANSPPNGGQTDTQYF. CDR3 DNA: TGTGCCAACAGCCCTCCTAACGGGGGCCAAACAGATACGCAGTATTTT.

In regard to this clonotype: One end of the junction fails to match germline, which may point to a read error. The V gene is TRBV4-1, the J gene TRBJ1-5; a weak D match, TRBD1 (6 bases). The CDR3 loop spans 15 amino acids. Per germline, CDR1 MGHRA and CDR2 YSYEKL. CDR3 loop: CASSQEEGVNQHQHF. CDR3 nucleotides: TGCGCCAGCAGCCAAGAAGAGGGGGTTAATCAGCACCAGCATTTT.

To note about this clonotype: At one end the junction does not follow the germline gene, possibly because of a read error. The gene calls are TRBV11-2 and TRBJ2-7, with D hard to call. The CDR3 has 15 amino acids. CDR1 and CDR2 from the germline V gene are SGHAT and FQNNGV. In DNA form, the CDR3 reads TGTGCCAGCAGCTTAACGACTTGCGGATCTTACGAACAGTACTTC. It yields the protein CASSLTTCGSYEQYF.

J is TRBJ2-3 and V is TRBV6-2 or TRBV6-3; the D gene is possibly TRBD1 (6 bases). CDR3 length: 15 amino acids. CDR1 and CDR2 (germline): MNHEY, SVGEGT. V was pared by 6 bases and J by 6 bases, with 19 bases between. Written as DNA, the CDR3 is TGTGCCAGCAGAGACAAAGTCGGGGACACGGATACGCAGTATTTT. This translates into CASRDKVGDTDTQYF.

For this clonotype: A read error is possible here, since a much larger clone lies one base away. The chain links TRBV6-1 to TRBJ1-6; no firm D call. Germline V gene sequence: CDR1 MNHNS, CDR2 SASEGT. CDR3 length: 14 amino acids. CDR3 sequence (DNA): TGTGCCAGCAGTGAATCGCAGCCCCCTTCACCCATCCACTTT. Translation gives CASSESQPPSPIHF.

Comment on this clonotype: A much more abundant neighbour one base away suggests this may be a read error. The chain is built from TRBV20-1 and TRBJ1-2; possible D gene TRBD1, 6 bases. The CDR3 loop spans 14 amino acids. V lost 6 bases, J lost 8 bases, and 22 bases lay in between. Germline loops: CDR1 DFQATT, CDR2 SNEGSKA (reference sequence). CDR3: CSAEKARGVGGYTF. Here the CDR3 DNA reads TGCAGTGCCGAGAAAGCCAGGGGTGTGGGGGGCTACACCTTC.

A remark on this clonotype: The junction departs from germline at one end; a sequencing error may be responsible. The V call is TRBV11-3, the J call TRBJ2-5; no definite D call. The CDR3 is 11 residues long. The germline gives CDR1 SGHNT, CDR2 YENEEA. For the CDR3, the DNA is TGTGCCAGCGGCCAAAAAGAGATCCAGTACTTC. Amino acid sequence: CASGQKEIQYF.

As concerns this clonotype: Compared with germline, one end of the junction differs, possibly owing to a read error. The chain recombines TRBV11-3 with TRBJ2-3; perhaps TRBD2 as D (6 bases). CDR3 length: 16 residues. Per germline, CDR1 SGHNT and CDR2 YENEEA. The CDR3 nucleotides are TGTGCCTGCAGTCCAGTGATGGGGGGACGCACAGATACGCAGTATTTT. It yields the protein CACSPVMGGRTDTQYF.